The T cell receptor (beta chain) under discussion was sequenced for a study of blood T cell repertoires in COVID-19. How the authors handled the data: Estimated nucleated cell counts came from reference gene primer amplification. Repertoires were generated with immunoSEQ multiplex PCR, while TCRdb's copy carries only in-frame clones and drops some. The DNA gave D and trimming, while V, J and clone size come from that table. Of fewer than 200,000 clones in the sample, roughly 86% were seen once. The CDR3 runs to 14 residues. The germline gives CDR1 MNHEY, CDR2 SVGAGI. The ends were cut back, 2 bases at V and 6 bases at J, with 13 bases in the middle. A Seattle source enrolled patients during active infection and followed them longitudinally.

The clonotype was recovered from a woman of 80 years or more with COVID-19, enrolled during active disease. The chain links TRBV6-5 to TRBJ1-1, with D tentatively TRBD1 (5 bases). Source material: peripheral blood. The CDR3 sequence is CASSYIGDSAEAFF. CDR3 coding DNA: TGTGCCAGCAGTTACATAGGGGATTCGGCTGAAGCTTTCTTT.